This T cell receptor (beta chain) was documented in a study of CD8 T cells in Susac syndrome. V shed 6 bases and J 7 bases; nucleotides not matched to a gene: 5. This CDR3 contains 13 residues. Germline values: CDR1 SQVTM, CDR2 ANQGSEA. RNA amounts of 0.5 to 1 ug underwent reverse transcription with random hexamers. Across 54 Vbeta and 13 Jbeta, TCR beta CDR3 was amplified with immunoSEQ multiplex PCR. TCRdb ran MiXCR on the immunoSEQ multiplex PCR reads and lists one entry per CDR3 protein. Seen here are hundreds of thousands of distinct CDR3 sequences, approximately 85% observed once, and the top ten hold 0.12%. From blood CD8+ and CD4+ T cells, the TCR beta chain was sequenced. Stable or active relapsing-remitting multiple sclerosis, untreated and meeting revised McDonald criteria, defined the controls. Negative isolation yielded CD8+ and CD4+ T cells; FACS enriched TEMRA cells.

The origin of this receptor is a human donor with multiple sclerosis. Material for sequencing was CD8+ T cells from PBMCs. V and J are TRBV29-1 and TRBJ1-4, with 10 bases matching TRBD1. The CDR3 nucleotides read TGCAGCGTGGCCGGACAGGGGGTTGAAAAACTGTTTTTT. Its translation: CSVAGQGVEKLFF. Combining the CDR3 with reference TRBV29-1 and TRBJ1-4 gives the whole variable domain SAVISQKPSRDICQRGTSLTIQCQVDSQVTMMFWYRQQPGQSLTLIATANQGSEATYESGFVIDKFPISRPNLTFSTLTVSNMSPEDSSIYLCSVAGQGVEKLFFGSGTQLSVL.